Given below is one T cell receptor beta chain in context. Its antigen is not known. The CDR3 has 15 amino acids. The germline CDR1 and CDR2 sequences are SGHVT and SQSDAQ. The V and J ends lost 7 bases and 3 bases, in that order; junction bases with no gene match: 9. The data derive from a study of T cell repertoires in cytomegalovirus infection. Study background: Recently identified HLA-C-restricted CMV epitopes were among the peptides used. Indications of both CMV infection and matching HLA type were provided by public TCR beta signatures. Notes on the study in general: HLA-C-restricted, CMV-specific TCR beta clonotypes were dominant ex vivo. Summed frequency of public TCR beta families distinguished CMV carriers with the relevant HLA.

Each CDR3 protein gets one entry after TCRdb re-called the reads with MiXCR. Of around 140,000 distinct CDR3 sequences listed, 32% are singletons. This sequence was found in a human donor in good health (CMV status not recorded). Some clones in this sample may be carry-over from other donors' samples. V and J are TRBV7-4 and TRBJ2-7; 10 bases line up with TRBD1. The sample here was CD8+ T cells from cultured PBMCs, taken from culture after CMV antigen stimulation. CDR3 coding DNA: TGTGCCAGCACCGAGGGGACAGGGGCCGTCTACGAGCAGTACTTC. It is translated as CASTEGTGAVYEQYF.